The 25 T cell receptor beta chains reported below all come from one sample, sequenced in a study of blood T cell repertoires in COVID-19. Data came from immunoSEQ multiplex PCR; TCRdb stores just in-frame clones and leaves some out. The table includes about 220,000 clones, about four fifths detected once. The sequencing sample was made of peripheral blood. The origin of the receptors is a woman aged 55-70 years with acute or convalescent COVID-19.

The chain links TRBV6-1 to TRBJ1-2; D is ambiguous. Germline V gene lookup returns CDR1 MNHNS and CDR2 SASEGT. The CDR3 has 14 residues. Trimming stripped 2 bases from V and 4 bases from J, with 11 bases between. Here the CDR3 reads CASSELSVSYGYTF. Written as DNA, the CDR3 is TGTGCCAGCAGTGAATTATCTGTTTCCTATGGCTACACCTTC.

The chain combines TRBV2 with TRBJ1-2; 10 bases are shared with TRBD1. In germline, CDR1 is SNHLY, CDR2 FYNNEI. The CDR3 has 14 amino acids. The V segment lost 10 bases and the J segment 4 bases; nucleotides outside the gene matches: 9. The CDR3 sequence: CANPGTGARYGYTF. For the CDR3, the DNA is TGTGCCAACCCCGGGACAGGGGCCCGCTATGGCTACACCTTC.

Only a few counts were recorded for this clone. This CDR3 reads CASSPTRQFSNYGYTF. The DNA of the CDR3 is TGTGCCAGCAGCCCAACACGACAGTTCTCTAACTATGGCTACACCTTC. V is TRBV11-2 and J is TRBJ1-2; a possible D gene is TRBD1 (5 bases). Germline CDR1 and CDR2: SGHAT and FQNNGV. This CDR3 contains 16 residues. Trimming shortened V by 5 bases and J by 0 bases, and 16 bases separated the two germline ends.

Concerning this clone: It is unclear where the CDR3 begins or ends on the DNA, so no DNA is shown, and the CDR3 is as TCRdb lists it. The V and J genes are TRBV21-1 and TRBJ2-2; the D call TRBD1 from the table was never checked on the DNA. TRBV21-1 is noted as a pseudogene. The CDR3 length is 16 residues, termini included. The CDR3: CASSKVGTGNTGELFF.

This clone was counted only a few times. The chain is built from TRBV18 and TRBJ1-1; D gene uncertain. This CDR3 spans 14 amino acids. Between the trimmed V and J ends, which lost 2 bases and 1 base, there was a span of 8 bases. Germline-derived CDR1 and CDR2 are KGHSH and LQKENI. CDR3 coding DNA: TGTGCCAGCTCACCAAATTCAGGGAACACTGAAGCTTTCTTT. It encodes CASSPNSGNTEAFF.

This chain links TRBV5-6 with TRBJ2-5, with TRBD1 identical over 8 bases. The V and J ends lost 1 base and 5 bases, in that order; junction bases with no gene match: 10. This CDR3 has 16 amino acids. In germline, CDR1 is SGHDT, CDR2 YYEEEE. CDR3 region: CASSLRGQGGLETQYF. In DNA, the CDR3 is TGTGCCAGCAGCTTGCGAGGACAGGGCGGTTTGGAGACCCAGTACTTC.

The chain uses TRBV7-2 and TRBJ1-2, with D hard to call. The CDR3 has 14 amino acids. The germline V gene encodes CDR1 SGHTA and CDR2 FQGNSA. Trimming removed 5 bases at V and 0 bases at J, with 10 bases between. The CDR3 DNA is TGTGCCAGCAGCCAACAGAATACTAACTATGGCTACACCTTC. Translating it yields CASSQQNTNYGYTF.

The rearrangement links TRBV6-5 to TRBJ1-2, with D tentatively TRBD1 (6 bases). Germline V gives CDR1 MNHEY, CDR2 SVGAGI. This CDR3 spans 15 amino acids. Trimming took off 8 bases at V and 5 bases at J, with 21 bases between the two ends. In DNA form, the CDR3 reads TGTGCCAGCGGATCCTCATCGGGACACAGATATGGCTACACCTTC. Its translation is CASGSSSGHRYGYTF.

This chain uses TRBV5-1 with TRBJ2-7; 8 nucleotides align to TRBD2. The CDR3 runs to 14 residues. CDR1 and CDR2 (germline): SGHRS, YFSETQ. Losses at the gene ends were 0 bases for V and 4 bases for J; bases not matched to a gene: 3. The CDR3, as DNA: TGCGCCAGCAGCTTGGCCGGGGGGGCGTACGAGCAGTACTTC. This codes for CASSLAGGAYEQYF.

This clone showed up just a few times. The rearrangement uses TRBV7-2 and TRBJ1-3; D possibly corresponds to TRBD1 (6 bases). Trimming took 3 bases from V and 0 from J, leaving 9 bases between them. The CDR3 spans 15 residues. Germline CDR1 is SGHTA and CDR2 is FQGNSA. CDR3 in DNA: TGTGCCAGCAGCTTCCGGGACACCTCTGGAAACACCATATATTTT. It specifies CASSFRDTSGNTIYF.

The chain joins TRBV7-2 to TRBJ2-1; TRBD2 matches at 9 bases. V lost 6 bases, J lost 0 bases, and 9 bases stayed unmatched. This CDR3 comprises 17 residues. Germline V CDR1 and CDR2: SGHTA, FQGNSA. This CDR3 is CASSPAGGRGSYNEQFF. CDR3 in DNA: TGTGCCAGCAGTCCAGCGGGGGGCCGGGGCTCCTACAATGAGCAGTTCTTC.

The table lists this clone with a few counts. This chain connects TRBV24-1 to TRBJ2-1; D unresolved. CDR1 is KGHDR, CDR2 SFDVKD, per germline. The germline V and J ends were trimmed by 3 bases and 10 bases, with 18 bases remaining between them. This CDR3 has 15 residues. The CDR3 DNA follows: TGTGCCACCAGTGATCCCAACCTGCTAAGTTGGGAGCAGTTCTTC. This translates into CATSDPNLLSWEQFF.

The rearrangement joins TRBV5-6 to TRBJ1-1; possible D gene TRBD1, 6 bases. This CDR3 has 15 amino acids. Trimming stripped 4 bases from V and 5 bases from J, with 18 bases between. Looked up from germline, CDR1 is SGHDT and CDR2 is YYEEEE. CDR3 amino acids: CASSPQGGGRTEAFF. Here the CDR3 DNA reads TGTGCCAGCAGCCCCCAGGGAGGGGGAAGGACTGAAGCTTTCTTT. The whole variable domain, filled in from reference TRBV5-6 and TRBJ1-1, reads DAGVTQSPTHLIKTRGQQVTLRCSPKSGHDTVSWYQQALGQGPQFIFQYYEEEERQRGNFPDRFSGHQFPNYSSELNVNALLLGDSALYLCASSPQGGGRTEAFFGQGTRLTVV.

The chain carries TRBV28 and TRBJ2-5; 7 bases are shared with TRBD1. The CDR3 contains 15 residues. Looked up from germline, CDR1 is MDHEN and CDR2 is SYDVKM. Losses at the gene ends were 6 bases for V and 4 bases for J; bases not matched to a gene: 11. CDR3 DNA sequence: TGTGCCAGCAGCCCGACAGGGACCCTGGGAGAGACCCAGTACTTC. This encodes CASSPTGTLGETQYF.

This rearrangement joins TRBV5-1 to TRBJ1-1, with D possibly being TRBD1 (6 bases). This CDR3 has 13 residues. The V and J ends lost 0 bases and 8 bases respectively, with 11 bases between them. The germline V gene encodes CDR1 SGHRS and CDR2 YFSETQ. This CDR3 reads CASSLDGQSEAFF. In nucleotides, the CDR3 is TGCGCCAGCAGCTTGGATGGACAGTCAGAAGCTTTCTTT.

V gene TRBV5-6 combines with J gene TRBJ1-1; possibly TRBD1 for D (6 bases). The CDR3 has 17 residues. The germline CDR1 and CDR2 sequences are SGHDT and YYEEEE. Trimming cost V 4 bases and J 0 bases, with 19 bases left between them. The CDR3 nucleotides read TGTGCCAGCAGCAGGTCGGGGGGCTCTCGTGTGAACACTGAAGCTTTCTTT. Its protein product is CASSRSGGSRVNTEAFF.

This clone was counted a few times. CDR3 coding DNA: TGTGCCAGCAGCGGGGGACTCTACGAGCAGTACTTC. It specifies CASSGGLYEQYF. The chain uses TRBV27 and TRBJ2-7, with D perhaps matching TRBD2 (6 bases). The length of the CDR3 is 12 residues. V was cut by 6 bases and J by 3 bases, with 9 bases left in between. Germline V gene lookup returns CDR1 MNHEY and CDR2 SMNVEV (reference sequence).

This chain connects TRBV12-3 or TRBV12-4 to TRBJ1-1, with D possibly TRBD1 on 5 matching bases. Between the trimmed V and J ends, which lost 4 bases and 11 bases, there was a span of 17 bases. This CDR3 spans 13 amino acids. CDR3 sequence: CASSSTGLPDAFF. In DNA, the CDR3 is TGTGCCAGCAGTTCCACGGGACTCCCGGACGCTTTCTTT.

V is TRBV29-1 and J is TRBJ1-1, with a possible D match to TRBD1 (5 bases). There are 12 residues in the CDR3. Germline loops: CDR1 SQVTM, CDR2 ANQGSEA. CDR3 sequence (DNA): TGCAGGGTCGGCGGGACCAACACTGAAGCTTTCTTT. Protein: CRVGGTNTEAFF.

A few counts support this clone. V usage is TRBV11-3 and J usage is TRBJ1-2; 7 nucleotides match TRBD1. In germline, CDR1 is SGHNT, CDR2 YENEEA. There are 13 residues in the CDR3. Trimming took 3 bases from V and 4 from J; bases not matched to a gene: 2. CDR3 sequence reads: CASSFPGGYGYTF. The CDR3 nucleotides read TGTGCCAGCAGCTTCCCAGGGGGCTATGGCTACACCTTC. Supplemented by reference TRBV11-3 and TRBJ1-2, the full variable domain reads EAGVVQSPRYKIIEKKQPVAFWCNPISGHNTLYWYLQNLGQGPELLIRYENEEAVDDSQLPKDRFSAERLKGVDSTLKIQPAELGDSAVYLCASSFPGGYGYTFGSGTRLTVV.

The chain is built from TRBV7-9 and TRBJ1-3; D unresolved. Trimming removed 6 bases at V and 4 bases at J, with 4 bases between. Germline V gives CDR1 SEHNR, CDR2 FQNEAQ (reference sequence). CDR3 length equals 11 residues. CDR3 in DNA: TGTGCCAGCAGGGAGGGAAACACCATATATTTT. Its translation is CASREGNTIYF.

In its sample, this clone was seen a few times. The genes are TRBV4-2 and TRBJ1-5, with D unresolved. V shed 1 base and J shed 9 bases, with 10 bases lying between them. Germline V lookup: CDR1 LGHNA, CDR2 YNFKEQ. There are 13 residues in the CDR3. CDR3 in DNA: TGTGCCAGCAGCCAAGCCGTAGATAGGCCCCAGCATTTT. Its protein is CASSQAVDRPQHF.

The rearrangement uses TRBV5-1 and TRBJ2-3; 9 bases are shared with TRBD2. V dropped 2 bases and J dropped 5; count of bases not matched to a gene: 0. Germline assignment: CDR1 SGHRS and CDR2 YFSETQ. The CDR3 is made up of 13 amino acids. CDR3 bases: TGCGCCAGCAGCTTTAGCGGGAGAGATACGCAGTATTTT. This codes for CASSFSGRDTQYF.

This sequence joins TRBV28 and TRBJ2-1, with D possibly matching TRBD2 (7 bases). Per germline, CDR1 MDHEN and CDR2 SYDVKM. The V end lost 7 bases, the J end lost 1 base, and 11 bases lay between the germline ends. The CDR3 sequence is 14 residues long. The CDR3 DNA sequence: TGTGCCAGCATTAAGGGGGGGTCCTACAATGAGCAGTTCTTC. It yields the protein CASIKGGSYNEQFF.

The chain joins TRBV5-1 to TRBJ1-1, with a tentative D call TRBD1 (5 bases). Germline CDR1 SGHRS, CDR2 YFSETQ. The CDR3 is 15 residues long. Trimming cost V 0 bases and J 5 bases, with 14 bases left between them. CDR3 in DNA: TGCGCCAGCAGCTTGGGTTCGGGGGGAGGAACTGAAGCTTTCTTT. This gives the protein CASSLGSGGGTEAFF.